This entry lists 14 T cell receptor beta chains sequenced from one sample in a study of long-term antiretroviral therapy in people with HIV. Survey-level resolution applied to immunoSEQ assay v3.0. Sequenced by immunoSEQ multiplex PCR; TCRdb stores in-frame clones only, minus some. The sample has 5,000 to 7,500 clones, over 70% seen once; the top ten hold around 15%. The sequencing here drew on unsorted PBMCs, taken 0.5 years before starting antiretroviral therapy. These receptors all stem from a man aged 35-49 years with HIV.

The chain employs TRBV5-4 and TRBJ2-7, with no clear D. V was trimmed by 0 bases and J by 5 bases, leaving 15 bases between them. This CDR3 region has 15 residues. The V gene's germline CDR1 is SGHNT and CDR2 YYREEE (reference sequence). In nucleotides, the CDR3 is TGTGCCAGCAGCTTGGGCAGCCGCTTTGGGAACGAGCAGTACTTC. This translates into CASSLGSRFGNEQYF.

The chain employs TRBV19 and TRBJ1-4, with D tentatively TRBD1 (5 bases). CDR1 and CDR2 from the germline V gene are LNHDA and SQIVND (reference sequence). Trimming shortened V by 5 bases and J by 10 bases, and 20 bases separated the two germline ends. The length of the CDR3 is 15 residues. In DNA form, the CDR3 reads TGTGCCAGTAGTCCCCTTCCCAGGGAAGGAGGAAAACTGTTTTTT. Its translation is CASSPLPREGGKLFF.

V usage is TRBV30 and J usage is TRBJ1-6; D perhaps matches TRBD1 (6 bases). Trimming took 8 bases from V and 1 from J, leaving 9 bases between them. The CDR3 spans 13 residues. Germline V lookup: CDR1 GTSNPN, CDR2 SVGIG (reference sequence). CDR3 in amino acids: CAGTTSYNSPLHF. The CDR3 coding sequence is TGTGCCGGGACAACGTCCTATAATTCACCCCTCCACTTT.

The genes are TRBV4-3 and TRBJ2-7; 9 bases fit TRBD2. Germline CDR1 is LGHNA and CDR2 is YSLEER. The ends lost 0 bases at V and 7 bases at J; junction bases unmatched: 10. The CDR3 consists of 16 residues. CDR3 sequence (DNA): TGCGCCAGCAGCCAAGATAGGGCGGGGGGGCTCGGAGAGCAGTACTTC. Translated: CASSQDRAGGLGEQYF.

This chain uses TRBV10-3 with TRBJ1-4; no clear D gene. The CDR3 totals 14 residues. The germline CDR1 and CDR2 sequences are ENHRY and SYGVKD. Trimming took 0 bases from V and 12 from J, leaving 14 bases between them. The DNA for the CDR3 is TGTGCCATCAGTGAGTCCGATCGAACGGCCCAACTGTTTTTT. It translates to CAISESDRTAQLFF.

Sample share makes this clone large. This chain uses TRBV6-5 with TRBJ2-5; 10 bases fit TRBD2. The CDR3 covers 16 residues. Germline V gene data show CDR1 as MNHEY and CDR2 as SVGAGI. After removal of 0 bases from V and 7 bases from J, the junction contained 8 bases not matched to a gene. The CDR3 region is CASSYSSGGLEVTQYF. The CDR3 bases are TGTGCCAGCAGTTACTCTAGCGGGGGGCTAGAAGTGACCCAGTACTTC.

This rearrangement joins TRBV5-1 to TRBJ2-7; D is uncertain. From germline, CDR1 is SGHRS and CDR2 YFSETQ. Trimming left V 0 bases short and J 6 bases short, with 4 bases between. The CDR3 has 11 residues. The CDR3 region has the DNA TGCGCCAGCAGCTTGGATGGCGAGCAGTACTTC. Translation gives CASSLDGEQYF.

This clone was picked up one time. The chain uses TRBV27 and TRBJ2-7, with D perhaps matching TRBD2 (5 bases). The germline V gene encodes CDR1 MNHEY and CDR2 SMNVEV (reference sequence). This CDR3 is 15 amino acids long. V lost 1 base to trimming and J lost 6 bases, with 16 bases between them. The CDR3 DNA reads TGTGCCAGCAGTTTATTAGGGCTAGGGAGCGCCGAGCAGTACTTC. As protein: CASSLLGLGSAEQYF.

This CDR3 reads CASSIYTDTQYF. The CDR3 bases are TGCGCCAGCAGCATCTACACAGATACGCAGTATTTT. The chain is built from TRBV4-3 and TRBJ2-3; D not resolved. This CDR3 has 12 amino acids. Trimming took 5 bases from V and 2 from J, leaving 5 bases between them. CDR1 and CDR2 (germline): LGHNA, YSLEER.

By sample fraction, this clone is medium-sized. V usage is TRBV5-4 and J usage is TRBJ2-2; 15 bases map to TRBD2. The junction had 1 base not matched to a gene; V was cut back by 4 bases and J by 3 bases. Germline V gene sequence: CDR1 SGHNT, CDR2 YYREEE (reference sequence). The CDR3 is 16 residues long. The CDR3 DNA reads TGTGCCAGCAGCGGACTAGCGGGGGGGCACACCGGGGAGCTGTTTTTT. It translates to CASSGLAGGHTGELFF.

The table lists this clone with a few counts. The chain couples TRBV18 to TRBJ1-2; D is unresolved. The CDR3 runs to 13 residues. CDR1 and CDR2 from the germline V gene are KGHSH and LQKENI. The ends were cut back, 2 bases at V and 2 bases at J, with 6 bases in the middle. The DNA for the CDR3 is TGTGCCAGCTCACCAAACGACAACTATGGCTACACCTTC. Its protein product is CASSPNDNYGYTF.

The genes are TRBV4-3 and TRBJ1-1; D is uncertain. Trimming removed 4 bases at V and 4 bases at J, with 7 bases between. Germline CDR1 reads LGHNA; CDR2 reads YSLEER. The CDR3 spans 12 residues. DNA for the CDR3: TGCGCCAGCAGCCCGGGAGGCACTGAAGCTTTCTTT. As protein: CASSPGGTEAFF.

This rearrangement joins TRBV5-6 to TRBJ2-5; D is perhaps TRBD1 or TRBD2 (5 bases each). Germline V gives CDR1 SGHDT, CDR2 YYEEEE. This CDR3 region has 16 residues. V was pared by 3 bases and J by 3 bases, with 18 bases between. The CDR3 protein is CASSSPGRTAEETQYF. In nucleotides, the CDR3 is TGTGCCAGCAGCTCCCCGGGACGGACGGCGGAAGAGACCCAGTACTTC.

The chain combines TRBV5-1 with TRBJ2-7; 7 nucleotides align to TRBD2. The CDR3 is made up of 13 amino acids. J lost 1 base, V lost 6 bases, and 4 bases had no gene match. The germline V gene encodes CDR1 SGHRS and CDR2 YFSETQ. The CDR3 bases are TGCGCCAGCAAAGGAGCGGGGTCCTACGAGCAGTACTTC. It codes for CASKGAGSYEQYF. The variable domain in full, completed from reference TRBV5-1 and TRBJ2-7, reads KAGVTQTPRYLIKTRGQQVTLSCSPISGHRSVSWYQQTPGQGLQFLFEYFSETQRNKGNFPGRFSGRQFSNSRSEMNVSTLELGDSALYLCASKGAGSYEQYFGPGTRLTVT.